This TCR beta chain was documented in a study of cytomegalovirus exposure and HLA in healthy donors. The donors belonged to the roughly 110-subject validation cohort, separate from the roughly 700-subject first cohort. Comment on this clone: Its target is not known.

CDR3 length: 15 amino acids. The ends were cut back, 4 bases at V and 7 bases at J, with 20 bases in the middle. Per the germline V gene, CDR1 is SGHNT and CDR2 is YYREEE (reference sequence). Whole-study results and caveats: According to a subsequent analysis, TCR clusters identified in the first cohort showed a tendency to co-occur across the 120 or so validation repertoires. Cytomegalovirus status was reportedly diagnosed by the classifier with high specificity and sensitivity. Three chains linked to CMV were shown in vitro to be specific for CMV antigens.

TCRdb keeps only in-frame clones here, not all; method: immunoSEQ multiplex PCR. Seen here are approximately 150,000 clones, around 84% observed once, and the top ten hold roughly 9.4%. Material for sequencing was PBMCs. V usage is TRBV5-4 and J usage is TRBJ1-1; no firm D call. The origin of this receptor is a man younger than 35 in good health and CMV-seropositive. The CDR3 is CASSPAGGDEFEAFF. The CDR3 DNA follows: TGTGCCAGCAGCCCAGCGGGCGGGGATGAGTTTGAAGCTTTCTTT.